The rows below give T cell receptor beta chains drawn from one sample of a study of PD-1 blockade in mismatch repair-deficient tumors. Sequencing was performed with immunoSEQ multiplex PCR; in TCRdb, only in-frame clones are kept and a portion is missing. This table holds 75,000 to 85,000 clones, roughly 80% found once. Sample: peripheral blood, taken 12 weeks after starting pembrolizumab. Receptor source: an adult with mismatch repair-deficient cancer. CDR3s include the opening cysteine and the closing phenylalanine or tryptophan. The order of the fields is CDR3 length, clone size, D gene, V gene, J gene, CDR3 protein, CDR3 DNA. A D gene is named only where the DNA matches it firmly. Rows give clone size only sometimes, using once, few, many, or a class for an expanded clone.

len: 15; abundance: few; d_gene: NA; v_gene: TRBV2; j_gene: TRBJ1-2; CDR3aa: CASYPSLDRSYGYTF; CDR3nt: TGTGCCAGCTACCCTTCGCTCGACAGGAGCTATGGCTACACCTTC
len: 16; abundance: NA; d_gene: TRBD2; v_gene: TRBV7-9; j_gene: TRBJ2-5; CDR3aa: CASSSKREIRQETQYF; CDR3nt: TGTGCCAGCAGCTCAAAGCGGGAGATCCGCCAAGAGACCCAGTACTTC
len: 13; abundance: NA; d_gene: NA; v_gene: TRBV5-1; j_gene: TRBJ2-1; CDR3aa: CASSFGSYNEQFF; CDR3nt: TGCGCCAGCAGCTTTGGGTCTTACAATGAGCAGTTCTTC
len: 19; abundance: once; d_gene: TRBD2; v_gene: TRBV19; j_gene: TRBJ2-3; CDR3aa: CASSIVTASGRASTDTQYF; CDR3nt: TGTGCCAGTAGTATAGTCACCGCTAGCGGGAGGGCCTCGACAGATACGCAGTATTTT
len: 15; abundance: NA; d_gene: TRBD1; v_gene: TRBV5-4; j_gene: TRBJ2-1; CDR3aa: CASNKAGQGSYEQFF; CDR3nt: TGTGCCAGCAACAAAGCGGGACAGGGTAGTTATGAGCAGTTCTTC
len: 15; abundance: NA; d_gene: NA; v_gene: TRBV7-6; j_gene: TRBJ2-7; CDR3aa: CASSLRGYPTYEQYF; CDR3nt: TGTGCCAGCAGCTTACGTGGGTACCCTACCTACGAGCAGTACTTC
len: 14; abundance: NA; d_gene: NA; v_gene: TRBV9; j_gene: TRBJ2-3; CDR3aa: CASSEGRNTDTQYF; CDR3nt: TGTGCCAGCAGCGAGGGCAGGAACACAGATACGCAGTATTTT
len: 16; abundance: NA; d_gene: NA; v_gene: TRBV18; j_gene: TRBJ2-7; CDR3aa: CASSPTRNLKTYEQYF; CDR3nt: TGTGCCAGCTCACCAACCCGAAACCTAAAAACCTACGAGCAGTACTTC
len: 16; abundance: NA; d_gene: TRBD2; v_gene: TRBV9; j_gene: TRBJ2-1; CDR3aa: CASSAPRGEQWDEQFF; CDR3nt: TGTGCCAGCAGCGCACCCCGGGGGGAGCAATGGGATGAGCAGTTCTTC
len: 14; abundance: NA; d_gene: NA; v_gene: TRBV19; j_gene: TRBJ2-3; CDR3aa: CASSKMGQIDTQYF; CDR3nt: TGTGCCAGTAGTAAAATGGGGCAGATAGATACGCAGTATTTT
len: 15; abundance: once; d_gene: TRBD2; v_gene: TRBV6-1; j_gene: TRBJ2-3; CDR3aa: CASRWTSGNTDTQYF; CDR3nt: TGTGCCAGCAGATGGACTAGCGGAAACACAGATACGCAGTATTTT
len: 17; abundance: NA; d_gene: NA; v_gene: TRBV11-3; j_gene: TRBJ1-1; CDR3aa: CASSLTYAGTGNTEAFF; CDR3nt: TGTGCCAGCAGCTTAACGTACGCGGGGACGGGTAACACTGAAGCTTTCTTT
len: 15; abundance: NA; d_gene: NA; v_gene: TRBV9; j_gene: TRBJ2-5; CDR3aa: CASSVASRGQETQYF; CDR3nt: TGTGCCAGCAGCGTAGCTTCTCGGGGACAAGAGACCCAGTACTTC
len: 14; abundance: NA; d_gene: NA; v_gene: TRBV5-4; j_gene: TRBJ1-1; CDR3aa: CASSTDGRNTEAFF; CDR3nt: TGTGCCAGCAGCACGGACGGGCGGAACACTGAAGCTTTCTTT
len: 17; abundance: NA; d_gene: TRBD2; v_gene: TRBV27; j_gene: TRBJ2-7; CDR3aa: CASSSTIRAGGRYEQYF; CDR3nt: TGTGCCAGCAGTTCCACGATCAGGGCGGGAGGGCGGTACGAGCAGTACTTC
len: 15; abundance: NA; d_gene: TRBD2; v_gene: TRBV15; j_gene: TRBJ2-7; CDR3aa: CATSRVIAGEYEQYF; CDR3nt: TGTGCCACCAGCAGAGTTATAGCGGGGGAGTACGAGCAGTACTTC
len: 16; abundance: NA; d_gene: NA; v_gene: TRBV5-1; j_gene: TRBJ2-3; CDR3aa: CASTGGAGLSTDTQYF; CDR3nt: TGCGCCAGCACCGGGGGTGCGGGTTTAAGCACAGATACGCAGTATTTT
len: 14; abundance: NA; d_gene: NA; v_gene: TRBV5-1; j_gene: TRBJ2-1; CDR3aa: CASSLTGLPNEQFF; CDR3nt: TGCGCCAGCAGCTTGACTGGACTCCCCAATGAGCAGTTCTTC